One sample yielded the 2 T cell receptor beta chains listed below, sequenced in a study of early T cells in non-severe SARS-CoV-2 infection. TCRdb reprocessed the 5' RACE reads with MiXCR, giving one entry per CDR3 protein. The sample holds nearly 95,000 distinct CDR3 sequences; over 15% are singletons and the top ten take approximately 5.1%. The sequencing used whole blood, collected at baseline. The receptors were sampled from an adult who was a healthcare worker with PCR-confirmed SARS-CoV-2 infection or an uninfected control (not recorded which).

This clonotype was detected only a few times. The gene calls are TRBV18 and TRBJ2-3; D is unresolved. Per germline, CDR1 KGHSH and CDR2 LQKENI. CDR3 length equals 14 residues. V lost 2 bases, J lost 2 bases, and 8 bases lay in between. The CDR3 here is CASSPSTPTDTQYF. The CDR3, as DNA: TGTGCCAGCTCACCATCGACTCCCACAGATACGCAGTATTTT. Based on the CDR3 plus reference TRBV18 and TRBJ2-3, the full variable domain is NAGVMQNPRHLVRRRGQEARLRCSPMKGHSHVYWYRQLPEEGLKFMVYLQKENIIDESGMPKERFSAEFPKEGPSILRIQQVVRGDSAAYFCASSPSTPTDTQYFGPGTRLTVL.

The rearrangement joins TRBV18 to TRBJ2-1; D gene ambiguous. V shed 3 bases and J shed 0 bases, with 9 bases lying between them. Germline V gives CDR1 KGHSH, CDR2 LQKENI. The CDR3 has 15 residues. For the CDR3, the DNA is TGTGCCAGCTCACCTCGGACCAGCTCCTACAATGAGCAGTTCTTC. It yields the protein CASSPRTSSYNEQFF.